This T cell receptor beta chain was sequenced in a study of T cell clonotyping in hematopoietic cell transplantation. Overall study: Recipients' pretransplant samples followed cytoreduction.

Time point defined: recipient sample about 28 days before transplant, after cytoreduction. Blood collection times were about day -28 and days 30, 100, 180 posttransplant. Study-wide points: Pathologically expanded recipient clonotypes increased progressively from day 30 to day 180 as diversity fell. CD4 and CD8 repertoire contributions could not be separated without sorting.

Turning to this clone: Its antigen remains unidentified.

TCRdb's copy holds only in-frame clones and misses some; the assay was immunoSEQ multiplex PCR. Here the sample spans 45,000 or so clones, roughly 80% being singletons. The sample here was peripheral blood mononuclear cells, taken before stem cell transplant. The origin of this receptor is a man in his 60s with myelodysplastic syndrome. Some clones in this sample may be carry-over from other donors' samples.

The CDR3 nucleotides read TGTGCCAGCAGCTCCATGGGGGGTAGAGGCACTGAAGCTTTCTTT. Translated, it gives CASSSMGGRGTEAFF. V usage is TRBV2 and J usage is TRBJ1-1, with D maybe TRBD1 (5 bases). Germline V lookup: CDR1 SNHLY, CDR2 FYNNEI. This CDR3 has 15 residues. V lost 6 bases and J lost 4, with 18 bases in between.